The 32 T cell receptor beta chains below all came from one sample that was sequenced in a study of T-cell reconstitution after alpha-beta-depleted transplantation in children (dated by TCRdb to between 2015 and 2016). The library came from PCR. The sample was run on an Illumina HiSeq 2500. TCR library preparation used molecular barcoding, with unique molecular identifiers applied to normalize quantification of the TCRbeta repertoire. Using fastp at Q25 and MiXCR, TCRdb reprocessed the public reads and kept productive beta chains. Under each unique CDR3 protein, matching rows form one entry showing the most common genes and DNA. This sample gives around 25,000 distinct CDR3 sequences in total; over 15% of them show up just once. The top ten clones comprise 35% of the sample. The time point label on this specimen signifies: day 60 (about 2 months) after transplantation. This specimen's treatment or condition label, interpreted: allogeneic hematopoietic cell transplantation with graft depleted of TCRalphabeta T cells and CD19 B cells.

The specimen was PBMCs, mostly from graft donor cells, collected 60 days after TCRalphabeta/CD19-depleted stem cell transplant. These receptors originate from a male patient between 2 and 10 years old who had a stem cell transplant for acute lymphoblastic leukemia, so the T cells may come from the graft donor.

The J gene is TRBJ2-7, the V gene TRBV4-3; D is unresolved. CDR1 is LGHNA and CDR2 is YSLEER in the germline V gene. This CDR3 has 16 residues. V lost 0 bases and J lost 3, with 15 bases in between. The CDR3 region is CASSQDRAATHYEQYF. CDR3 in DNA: TGCGCCAGCAGCCAAGATCGAGCAGCTACCCACTACGAGCAGTACTTC.

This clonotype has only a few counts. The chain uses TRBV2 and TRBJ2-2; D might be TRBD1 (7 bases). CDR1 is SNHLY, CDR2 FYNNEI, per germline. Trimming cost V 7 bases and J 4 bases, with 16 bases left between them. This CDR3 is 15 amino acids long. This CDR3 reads CASKEGAAPTGELFF. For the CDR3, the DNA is TGTGCCAGCAAGGAGGGGGCGGCTCCCACCGGGGAGCTGTTTTTT.

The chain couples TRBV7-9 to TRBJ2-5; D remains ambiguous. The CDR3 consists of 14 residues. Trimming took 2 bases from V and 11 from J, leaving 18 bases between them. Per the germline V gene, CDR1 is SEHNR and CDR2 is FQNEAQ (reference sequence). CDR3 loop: CASSLLGGECQQYF. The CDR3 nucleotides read TGTGCCAGCAGCTTACTAGGCGGAGAGTGCCAGCAGTACTTC.

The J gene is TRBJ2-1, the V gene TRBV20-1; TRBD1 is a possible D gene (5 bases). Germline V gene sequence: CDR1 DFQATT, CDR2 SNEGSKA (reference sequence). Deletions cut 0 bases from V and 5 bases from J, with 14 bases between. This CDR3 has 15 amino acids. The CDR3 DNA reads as TGCAGTGCTAGAGATACAGGTCCAATAGACAATGAGCAGTTCTTC. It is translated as CSARDTGPIDNEQFF.

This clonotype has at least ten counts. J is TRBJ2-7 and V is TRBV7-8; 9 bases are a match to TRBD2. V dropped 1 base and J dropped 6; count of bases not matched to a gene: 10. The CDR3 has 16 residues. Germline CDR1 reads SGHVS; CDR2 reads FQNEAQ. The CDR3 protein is CASSLGTLAGHVEQYF. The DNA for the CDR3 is TGTGCCAGCAGCTTAGGGACACTAGCGGGCCACGTCGAGCAGTACTTC. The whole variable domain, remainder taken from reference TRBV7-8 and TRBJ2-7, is GAGVSQSPRYKVAKRGQDVALRCDPISGHVSLFWYQQALGQGPEFLTYFQNEAQLDKSGLPSDRFFAERPEGSVSTLKIQRTQQEDSAVYLCASSLGTLAGHVEQYFGPGTRLTVT.

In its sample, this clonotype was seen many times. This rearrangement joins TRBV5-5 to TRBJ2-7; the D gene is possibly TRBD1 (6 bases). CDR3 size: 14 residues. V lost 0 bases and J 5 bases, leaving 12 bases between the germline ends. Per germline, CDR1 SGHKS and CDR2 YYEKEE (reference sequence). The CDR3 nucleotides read TGTGCCAGCAGCTTGGGGTGGGGGCAGGACGAGCAGTACTTC. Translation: CASSLGWGQDEQYF.

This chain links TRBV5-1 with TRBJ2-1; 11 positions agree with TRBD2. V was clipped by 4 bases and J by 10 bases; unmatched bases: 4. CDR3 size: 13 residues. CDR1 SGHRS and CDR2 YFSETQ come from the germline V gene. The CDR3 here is CASSPRLAGEQFF. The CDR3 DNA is TGCGCCAGCAGCCCGAGACTAGCGGGGGAGCAGTTCTTC.

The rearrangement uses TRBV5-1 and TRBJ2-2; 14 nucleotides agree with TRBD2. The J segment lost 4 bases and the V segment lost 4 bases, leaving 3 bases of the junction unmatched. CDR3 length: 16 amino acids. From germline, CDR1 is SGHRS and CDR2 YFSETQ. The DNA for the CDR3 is TGCGCCAGCAGCCTCGGACTAGCGGGGGGCACCGGGGAGCTGTTTTTT. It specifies CASSLGLAGGTGELFF.

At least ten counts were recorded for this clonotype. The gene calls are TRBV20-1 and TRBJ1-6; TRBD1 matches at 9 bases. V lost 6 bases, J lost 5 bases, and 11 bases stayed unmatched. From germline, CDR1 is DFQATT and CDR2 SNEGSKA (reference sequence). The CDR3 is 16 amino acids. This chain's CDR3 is CSARPGGQGNNSPLHF. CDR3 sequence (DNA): TGCAGTGCCAGACCGGGGGGACAGGGCAATAATTCACCCCTCCACTTT.

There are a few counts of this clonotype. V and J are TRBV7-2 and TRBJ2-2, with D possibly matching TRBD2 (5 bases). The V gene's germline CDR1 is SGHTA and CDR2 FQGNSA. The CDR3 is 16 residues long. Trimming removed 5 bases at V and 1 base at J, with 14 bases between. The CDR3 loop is CASSPPWEKNTGELFF. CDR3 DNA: TGTGCCAGCAGCCCCCCGTGGGAGAAGAACACCGGGGAGCTGTTTTTT.

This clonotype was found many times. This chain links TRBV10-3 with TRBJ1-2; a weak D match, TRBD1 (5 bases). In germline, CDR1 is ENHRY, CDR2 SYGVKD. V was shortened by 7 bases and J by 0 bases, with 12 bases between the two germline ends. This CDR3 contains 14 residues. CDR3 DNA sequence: TGTGCCATCAAGGACAAGCAAGCTAACTATGGCTACACCTTC. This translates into CAIKDKQANYGYTF.

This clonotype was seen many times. The CDR3 DNA is TGTGCCAGCAGCTTCCCCCTCGGCACAGGCATGAACACTGAAGCTTTCTTT. Amino acid sequence: CASSFPLGTGMNTEAFF. The V and J genes are TRBV7-2 and TRBJ1-1; a possible D gene is TRBD1 (5 bases). Germline loops: CDR1 SGHTA, CDR2 FQGNSA. This CDR3 region has 17 residues. V was trimmed by 3 bases and J by 0 bases, leaving 17 bases between them.

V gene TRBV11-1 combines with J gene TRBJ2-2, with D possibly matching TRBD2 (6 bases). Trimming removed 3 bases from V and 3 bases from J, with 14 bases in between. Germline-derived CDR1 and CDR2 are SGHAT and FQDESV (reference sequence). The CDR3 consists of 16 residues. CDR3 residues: CASSFPPGEDTGELFF. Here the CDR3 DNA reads TGTGCCAGCAGCTTTCCTCCGGGGGAGGACACCGGGGAGCTGTTTTTT.

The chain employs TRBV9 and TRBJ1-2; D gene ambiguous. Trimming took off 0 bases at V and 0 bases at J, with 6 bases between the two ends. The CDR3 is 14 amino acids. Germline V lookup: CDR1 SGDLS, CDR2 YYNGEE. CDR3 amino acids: CASSVALTNYGYTF. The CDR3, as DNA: TGTGCCAGCAGCGTAGCTTTGACTAACTATGGCTACACCTTC.

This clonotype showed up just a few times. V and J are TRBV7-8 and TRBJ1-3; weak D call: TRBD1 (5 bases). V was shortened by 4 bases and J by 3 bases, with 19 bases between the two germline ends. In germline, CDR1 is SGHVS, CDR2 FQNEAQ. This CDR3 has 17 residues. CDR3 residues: CASSSPTKGRFGNTIYF. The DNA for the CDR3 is TGTGCCAGCAGCTCCCCGACGAAGGGGCGCTTTGGAAACACCATATATTTT. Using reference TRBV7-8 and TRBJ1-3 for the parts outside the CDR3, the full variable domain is GAGVSQSPRYKVAKRGQDVALRCDPISGHVSLFWYQQALGQGPEFLTYFQNEAQLDKSGLPSDRFFAERPEGSVSTLKIQRTQQEDSAVYLCASSSPTKGRFGNTIYFGEGSWLTVV.

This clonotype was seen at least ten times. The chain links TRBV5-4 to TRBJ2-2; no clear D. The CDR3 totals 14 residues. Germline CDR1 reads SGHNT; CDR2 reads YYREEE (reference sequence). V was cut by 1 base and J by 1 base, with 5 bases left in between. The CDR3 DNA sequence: TGTGCCAGCAGCTTGCCCGAGAACACCGGGGAGCTGTTTTTT. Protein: CASSLPENTGELFF.

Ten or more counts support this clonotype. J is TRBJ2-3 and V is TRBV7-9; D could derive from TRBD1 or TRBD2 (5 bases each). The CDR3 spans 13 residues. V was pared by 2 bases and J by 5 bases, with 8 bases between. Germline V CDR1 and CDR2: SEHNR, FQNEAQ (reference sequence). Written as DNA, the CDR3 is TGTGCCAGCAGCTTAAGTGGGGGAGATACGCAGTATTTT. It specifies CASSLSGGDTQYF.

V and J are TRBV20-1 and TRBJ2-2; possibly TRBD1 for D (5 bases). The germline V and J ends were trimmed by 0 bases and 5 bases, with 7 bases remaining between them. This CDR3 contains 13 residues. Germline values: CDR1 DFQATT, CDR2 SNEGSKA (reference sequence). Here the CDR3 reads CSAREAGTGELFF. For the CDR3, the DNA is TGCAGTGCTAGAGAGGCAGGGACCGGGGAGCTGTTTTTT.

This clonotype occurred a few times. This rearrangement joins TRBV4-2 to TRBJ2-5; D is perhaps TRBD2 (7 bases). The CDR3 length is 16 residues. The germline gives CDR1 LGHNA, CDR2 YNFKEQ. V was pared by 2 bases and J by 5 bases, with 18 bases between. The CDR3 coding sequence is TGTGCCAGCAGCCAAAGAGTGGGGGGGCTCTGGGAGACCCAGTACTTC. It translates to CASSQRVGGLWETQYF.

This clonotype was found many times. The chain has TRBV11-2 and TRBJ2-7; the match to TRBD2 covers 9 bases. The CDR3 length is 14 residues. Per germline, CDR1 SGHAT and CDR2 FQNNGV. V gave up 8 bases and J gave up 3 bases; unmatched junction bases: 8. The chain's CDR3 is CASGPTSGDYEQYF. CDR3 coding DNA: TGTGCCAGCGGACCGACTAGCGGTGACTACGAGCAGTACTTC.

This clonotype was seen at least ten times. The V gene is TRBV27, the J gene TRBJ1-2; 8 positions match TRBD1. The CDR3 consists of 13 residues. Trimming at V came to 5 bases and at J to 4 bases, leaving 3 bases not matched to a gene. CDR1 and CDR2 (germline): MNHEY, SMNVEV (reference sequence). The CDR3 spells CASSPTGGYGYTF. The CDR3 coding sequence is TGTGCCAGCAGTCCCACAGGGGGCTATGGCTACACCTTC.

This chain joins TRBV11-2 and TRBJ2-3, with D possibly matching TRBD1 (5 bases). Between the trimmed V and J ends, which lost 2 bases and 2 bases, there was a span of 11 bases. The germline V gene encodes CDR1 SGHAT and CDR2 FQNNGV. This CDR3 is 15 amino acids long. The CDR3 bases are TGTGCCAGCAGCTTATGGGGCAGGGACACAGATACGCAGTATTTT. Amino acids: CASSLWGRDTDTQYF.

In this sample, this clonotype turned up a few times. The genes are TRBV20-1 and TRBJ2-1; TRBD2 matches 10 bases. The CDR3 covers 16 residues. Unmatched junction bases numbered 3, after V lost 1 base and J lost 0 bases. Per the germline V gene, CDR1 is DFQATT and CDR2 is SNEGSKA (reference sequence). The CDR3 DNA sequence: TGCAGTGCTAGAGTACTAGCGGGAAGCTCCTACAATGAGCAGTTCTTC. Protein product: CSARVLAGSSYNEQFF.

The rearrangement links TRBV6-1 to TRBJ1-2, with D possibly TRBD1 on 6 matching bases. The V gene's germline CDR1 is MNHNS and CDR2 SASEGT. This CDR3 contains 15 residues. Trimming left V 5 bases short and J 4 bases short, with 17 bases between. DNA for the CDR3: TGTGCCAGCAGTCCCTCAGGGGCCTTTTCCTATGGCTACACCTTC. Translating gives CASSPSGAFSYGYTF.

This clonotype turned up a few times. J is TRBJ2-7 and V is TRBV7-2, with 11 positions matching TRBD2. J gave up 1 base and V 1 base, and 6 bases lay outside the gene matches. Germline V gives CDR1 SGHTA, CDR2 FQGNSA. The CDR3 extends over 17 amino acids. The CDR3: CASSLVAGGLDSYEQYF. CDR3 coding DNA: TGTGCCAGCAGCTTAGTAGCGGGGGGGCTGGATTCCTACGAGCAGTACTTC.

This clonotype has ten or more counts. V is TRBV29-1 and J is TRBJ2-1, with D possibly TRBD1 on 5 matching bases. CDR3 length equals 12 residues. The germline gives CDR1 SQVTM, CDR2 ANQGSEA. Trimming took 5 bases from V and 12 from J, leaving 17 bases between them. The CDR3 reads CSVPRVLWGQFF. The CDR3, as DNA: TGCAGCGTTCCCAGGGTGCTGTGGGGGCAGTTCTTC.

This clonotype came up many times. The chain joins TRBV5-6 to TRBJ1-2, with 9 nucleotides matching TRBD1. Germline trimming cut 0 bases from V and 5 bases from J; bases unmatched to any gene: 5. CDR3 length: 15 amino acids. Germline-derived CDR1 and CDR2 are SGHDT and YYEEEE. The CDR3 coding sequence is TGTGCCAGCAGCTTGGAACAGGGGGCTGATTATGGCTACACCTTC. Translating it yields CASSLEQGADYGYTF.

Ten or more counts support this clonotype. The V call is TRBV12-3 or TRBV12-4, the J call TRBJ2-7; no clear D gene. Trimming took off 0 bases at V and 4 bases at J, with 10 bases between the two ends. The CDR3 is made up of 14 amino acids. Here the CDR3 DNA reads TGTGCCAGCAGTTTAGCGGGATTACTATACGAGCAGTACTTC. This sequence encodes CASSLAGLLYEQYF.

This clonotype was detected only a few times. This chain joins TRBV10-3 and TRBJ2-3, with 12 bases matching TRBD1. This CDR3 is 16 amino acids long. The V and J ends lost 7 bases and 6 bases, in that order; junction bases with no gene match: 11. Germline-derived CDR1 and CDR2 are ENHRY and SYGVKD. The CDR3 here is CAITPGGTGGADTQYF. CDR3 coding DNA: TGTGCCATCACCCCCGGGGGGACAGGGGGCGCGGATACGCAGTATTTT.

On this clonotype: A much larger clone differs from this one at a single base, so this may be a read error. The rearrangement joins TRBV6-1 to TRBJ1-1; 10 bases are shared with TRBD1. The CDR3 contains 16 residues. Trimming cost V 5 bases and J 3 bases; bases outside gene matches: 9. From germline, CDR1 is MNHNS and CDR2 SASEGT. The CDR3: CASSHVYGTGDTEAFF. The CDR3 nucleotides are TGTGCCAGCAGTCATGTTTACGGGACAGGGGACACTGAAGCTTTCTTT.

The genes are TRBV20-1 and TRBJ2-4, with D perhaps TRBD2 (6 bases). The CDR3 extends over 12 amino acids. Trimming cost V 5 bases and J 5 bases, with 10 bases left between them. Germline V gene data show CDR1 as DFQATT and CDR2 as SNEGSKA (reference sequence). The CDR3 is CSAGRLENIQYF. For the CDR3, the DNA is TGCAGTGCTGGGAGGCTGGAAAACATTCAGTACTTC.

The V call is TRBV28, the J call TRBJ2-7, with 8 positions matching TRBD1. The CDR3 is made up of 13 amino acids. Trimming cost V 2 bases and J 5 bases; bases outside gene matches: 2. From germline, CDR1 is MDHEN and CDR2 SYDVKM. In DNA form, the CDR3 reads TGTGCCAGCAGTTTAGCAGGGGGCAACGAGCAGTACTTC. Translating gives CASSLAGGNEQYF.